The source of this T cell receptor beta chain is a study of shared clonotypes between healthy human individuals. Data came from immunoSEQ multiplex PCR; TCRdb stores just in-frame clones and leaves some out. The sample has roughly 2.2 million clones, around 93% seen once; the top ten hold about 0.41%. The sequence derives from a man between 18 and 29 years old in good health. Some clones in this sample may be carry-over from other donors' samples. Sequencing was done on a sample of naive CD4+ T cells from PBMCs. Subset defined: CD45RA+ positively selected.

The CDR3 sequence: CASTRGGRVNTGELFF. In DNA form, the CDR3 reads TGTGCCAGCACGAGGGGGGGCAGGGTGAACACCGGGGAGCTGTTTTTT. The chain combines TRBV28 with TRBJ2-2; weak D call: TRBD2 (7 bases). Germline lookup yields CDR1 MDHEN and CDR2 SYDVKM. V lost 7 bases and J lost 1, with 16 bases in between. The CDR3 loop spans 16 amino acids.